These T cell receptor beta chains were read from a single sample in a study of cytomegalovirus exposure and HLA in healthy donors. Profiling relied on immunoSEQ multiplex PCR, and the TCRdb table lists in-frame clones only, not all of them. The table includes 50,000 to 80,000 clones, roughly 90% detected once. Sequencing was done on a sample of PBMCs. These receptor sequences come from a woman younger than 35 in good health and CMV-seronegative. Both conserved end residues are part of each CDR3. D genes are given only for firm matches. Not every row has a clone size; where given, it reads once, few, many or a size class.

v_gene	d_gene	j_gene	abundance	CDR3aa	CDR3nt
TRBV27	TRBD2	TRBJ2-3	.	CASSLRTSGYYTDTQYF	TGTGCCAGCAGTCTACGGACTAGCGGGTACTACACAGATACGCAGTATTTT
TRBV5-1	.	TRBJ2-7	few	CASSLVGGPEQYF	TGCGCCAGCAGCTTGGTTGGGGGCCCCGAGCAGTACTTC
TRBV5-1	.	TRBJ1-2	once	CASSLDGYGYTF	TGCGCCAGCAGCTTGGACGGTTATGGCTACACCTTC
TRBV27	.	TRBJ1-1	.	CASTKGGMLNTEAFF	TGTGCCAGCACCAAGGGAGGAATGCTGAACACTGAAGCTTTCTTT
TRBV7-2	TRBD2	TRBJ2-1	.	CASSLGRRYNEQFF	TGTGCCAGCAGCCTCGGGAGGCGGTACAATGAGCAGTTCTTC
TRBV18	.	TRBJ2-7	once	CASSPLAGSPMDYEQYF	TGTGCCAGCTCACCACTCGCAGGGTCCCCAATGGACTACGAGCAGTACTTC
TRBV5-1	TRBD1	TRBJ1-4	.	CASSVTGTNEKLFF	TGCGCCAGCAGCGTGACAGGGACTAATGAAAAACTGTTTTTT
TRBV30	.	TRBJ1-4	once	CAGREQLNEKLFF	TGTGCCGGTAGGGAGCAACTTAATGAAAAACTGTTTTTT
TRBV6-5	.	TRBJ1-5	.	CASRSGYSNQPQHF	TGTGCCAGCCGGTCGGGATATAGCAATCAGCCCCAGCATTTT
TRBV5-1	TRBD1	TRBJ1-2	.	CASSPGQGLRGYTF	TGCGCCAGCAGTCCGGGACAGGGTTTGAGAGGCTACACCTTC
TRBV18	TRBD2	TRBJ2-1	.	CASSPLGLAVYNEQFF	TGTGCCAGCTCACCTCTGGGACTAGCGGTTTACAATGAGCAGTTCTTC
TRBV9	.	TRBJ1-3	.	CASSPQEGGSHTIYF	TGTGCCAGCAGCCCTCAGGAGGGAGGGTCCCACACCATATATTTT
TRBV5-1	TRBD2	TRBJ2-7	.	CASSLAGRGVSGGTYEQYF	TGCGCCAGCAGCTTGGCGGGCAGGGGAGTTAGCGGGGGGACCTACGAGCAGTACTTC
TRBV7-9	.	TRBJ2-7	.	CASSSPTGNIQRSSYEQYF	TGTGCCAGCAGCTCACCAACAGGGAATATTCAAAGGAGCTCCTACGAGCAGTACTTC
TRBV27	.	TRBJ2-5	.	CASSSYQETQYF	TGTGCCAGCAGTTCGTACCAAGAGACCCAGTACTTC
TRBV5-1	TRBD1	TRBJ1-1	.	CASSPKGQGVSGTEAFF	TGCGCCAGCAGCCCGAAGGGACAGGGGGTGAGTGGCACTGAAGCTTTCTTT
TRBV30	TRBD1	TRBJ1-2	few	CAWSVRNRGGNYGYTF	TGTGCCTGGAGTGTCCGAAACAGGGGAGGAAACTATGGCTACACCTTC
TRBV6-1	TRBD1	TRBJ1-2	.	CASSGLTGTGYTF	TGTGCCAGCAGTGGATTGACAGGGACAGGTTACACCTTC
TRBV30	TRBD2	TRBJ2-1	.	CAWSLGLGNEQFF	TGTGCCTGGTCCTTAGGACTAGGGAATGAGCAGTTCTTC
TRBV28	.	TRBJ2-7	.	CASSLSGTYEQYF	TGTGCCAGCAGTTTATCGGGTACCTACGAGCAGTACTTC
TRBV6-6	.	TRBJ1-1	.	CASSSKNTEAFF	TGTGCCAGCAGTTCTAAGAACACTGAAGCTTTCTTT
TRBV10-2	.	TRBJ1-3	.	CASSESLTAGLYTIYF	TGCGCCAGCAGTGAGTCTCTGACAGCGGGTCTTTACACCATATATTTT
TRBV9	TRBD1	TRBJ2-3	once	CASSSIRTGGDTQYF	TGTGCCAGCAGCTCAATTAGGACAGGGGGAGATACGCAGTATTTT
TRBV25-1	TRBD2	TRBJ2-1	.	CASSEYGRGGEQFF	TGTGCCAGCAGTGAATATGGGCGGGGGGGTGAGCAGTTCTTC
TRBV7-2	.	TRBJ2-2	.	CASSPVVRTGELFF	TGTGCCAGCAGCCCAGTGGTACGCACCGGGGAGCTGTTTTTT
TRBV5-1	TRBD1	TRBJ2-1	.	CASSSGWDRGSGKSYNEQFF	TGCGCCAGCAGCTCGGGGTGGGACAGGGGCAGCGGGAAGTCCTACAATGAGCAGTTCTTC
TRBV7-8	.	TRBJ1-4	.	CASSLAGGITNEKLFF	TGTGCCAGCAGCTTAGCGGGAGGGATAACTAATGAAAAACTGTTTTTT
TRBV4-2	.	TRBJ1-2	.	CASSQDSPGMDGYTF	TGTGCCAGCAGCCAAGATTCACCGGGGATGGATGGCTACACCTTC
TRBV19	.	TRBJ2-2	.	CASSLLANTGELFF	TGTGCCAGTAGCTTGCTAGCGAATACCGGGGAGCTGTTTTTT
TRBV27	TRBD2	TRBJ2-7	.	CATGRDTGYEQYF	TGTGCTACCGGGAGGGATACGGGTTACGAGCAGTACTTC
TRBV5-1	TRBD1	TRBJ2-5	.	CASSRDREKQETQYF	TGCGCCAGCAGCCGGGACAGAGAAAAACAAGAGACCCAGTACTTC
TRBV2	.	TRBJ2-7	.	CASFRDYEQYF	TGTGCCAGCTTCCGGGACTACGAGCAGTACTTC
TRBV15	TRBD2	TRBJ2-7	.	CATSNQRDSYEQYF	TGTGCCACCAGCAACCAGCGGGACTCCTACGAGCAGTACTTC
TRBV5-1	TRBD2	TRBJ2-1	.	CASSWSGGANEQFF	TGCGCCAGCAGCTGGAGCGGGGGCGCCAATGAGCAGTTCTTC
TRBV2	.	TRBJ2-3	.	CASSLGLSTDTQYF	TGTGCCAGCAGTTTAGGACTCTCCACAGATACGCAGTATTTT
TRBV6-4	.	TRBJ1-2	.	CASAGPIHIDESYGYTF	TGTGCCAGCGCGGGTCCTATACACATTGATGAATCCTATGGCTACACCTTC
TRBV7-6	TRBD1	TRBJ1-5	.	CASSLIQGGNQPQHF	TGTGCCAGCAGCCTTATTCAGGGGGGCAATCAGCCCCAGCATTTT
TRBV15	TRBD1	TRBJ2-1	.	CATSSRTGGYEQFF	TGTGCCACCAGCAGTAGGACAGGGGGTTATGAGCAGTTCTTC
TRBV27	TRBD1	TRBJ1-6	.	CASRMTGINSPLHF	TGTGCCAGCAGGATGACAGGGATTAATTCACCCCTCCACTTT
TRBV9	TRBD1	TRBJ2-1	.	CASGLKGDRSYNEQFF	TGTGCCAGCGGTTTGAAGGGGGACAGATCCTACAATGAGCAGTTCTTC
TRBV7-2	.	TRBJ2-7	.	CASSLGRRGPYEQYF	TGTGCCAGCAGCTTAGGCCGGCGGGGGCCCTATGAGCAGTACTTC
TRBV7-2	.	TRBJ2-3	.	CASSAGLSTSTDTQYF	TGTGCCAGCAGCGCCGGACTGTCTACTAGCACAGATACGCAGTATTTT
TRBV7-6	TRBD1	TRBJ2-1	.	CASSFRQGQPYNEQFF	TGTGCCAGCAGCTTCAGACAGGGCCAGCCCTACAATGAGCAGTTCTTC
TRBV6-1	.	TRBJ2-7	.	CASSHLPGSFNEQYF	TGTGCCAGCAGCCACCTCCCGGGTAGCTTCAACGAGCAGTACTTC
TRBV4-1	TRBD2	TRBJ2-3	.	CASSQGLGLAAGRDTQYF	TGCGCCAGCAGCCAAGGTCTTGGGCTAGCGGCCGGCAGGGATACGCAGTATTTT
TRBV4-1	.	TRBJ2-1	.	CASSQGLWDEQFF	TGCGCCAGCAGCCAGGGACTTTGGGATGAGCAGTTCTTC
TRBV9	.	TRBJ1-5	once	CASSKTPNSNQPQHF	TGTGCCAGCAGCAAGACACCTAATAGCAATCAGCCCCAGCATTTT
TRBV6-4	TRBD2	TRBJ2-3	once	CASSDSILAGATDTQYF	TGTGCCAGCAGTGACTCGATCCTAGCGGGGGCCACAGATACGCAGTATTTT
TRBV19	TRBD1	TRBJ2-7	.	CASSILPGQGEEQYF	TGTGCCAGTAGTATACTCCCGGGACAGGGAGAAGAGCAGTACTTC
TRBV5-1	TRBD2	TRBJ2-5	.	CASSLGGTSGGETQYF	TGCGCCAGCAGCTTAGGAGGGACTAGCGGGGGGGAGACCCAGTACTTC
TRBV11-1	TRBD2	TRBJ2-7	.	CASGTKPYEQYF	TGTGCCAGCGGGACTAAACCCTACGAGCAGTACTTC
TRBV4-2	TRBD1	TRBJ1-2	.	CASSREGTGGTWGYGYTF	TGTGCCAGCAGCCGAGAAGGGACAGGGGGCACCTGGGGCTATGGCTACACCTTC